This T cell receptor (beta chain) was profiled in a study of PD-L1 blockade in urothelial cancer. Study-wide background: Of 30 or so patients, approximately 23 were males with bladder-origin urothelial cancer. Typically, measured as a median, blood samples had more than 110,000 T cells. Points from the study as a whole: Those with durable benefit had larger increases in tumor-associated blood clones at 3 weeks.

Regarding time point: peripheral blood 6 weeks after treatment start. CDR1 is SGDLS, CDR2 YYNGEE, per germline. This CDR3 has 15 residues. Unmatched junction bases numbered 4, after V lost 0 bases and J lost 8 bases. A remark on this clone: The antigen remains unidentified.

Synthetic spike-ins, TCR analog templates, were added into each PCR. TCRdb's copy holds only in-frame clones and misses some; the assay was immunoSEQ multiplex PCR. In the table there are 35,000 to 45,000 clones, roughly 85% of which are singletons. The TCR sequence derives from a man aged 55 to 70 with urothelial cancer. This chain connects TRBV9 to TRBJ2-3; 12 bases agree with TRBD2. The starting material was PBMCs, obtained around atezolizumab (anti-PD-L1) treatment. The CDR3 DNA sequence: TGTGCCAGCAGCGTAGCAACTAGCGGGGGGACTACGCAGTATTTT. It encodes CASSVATSGGTTQYF.